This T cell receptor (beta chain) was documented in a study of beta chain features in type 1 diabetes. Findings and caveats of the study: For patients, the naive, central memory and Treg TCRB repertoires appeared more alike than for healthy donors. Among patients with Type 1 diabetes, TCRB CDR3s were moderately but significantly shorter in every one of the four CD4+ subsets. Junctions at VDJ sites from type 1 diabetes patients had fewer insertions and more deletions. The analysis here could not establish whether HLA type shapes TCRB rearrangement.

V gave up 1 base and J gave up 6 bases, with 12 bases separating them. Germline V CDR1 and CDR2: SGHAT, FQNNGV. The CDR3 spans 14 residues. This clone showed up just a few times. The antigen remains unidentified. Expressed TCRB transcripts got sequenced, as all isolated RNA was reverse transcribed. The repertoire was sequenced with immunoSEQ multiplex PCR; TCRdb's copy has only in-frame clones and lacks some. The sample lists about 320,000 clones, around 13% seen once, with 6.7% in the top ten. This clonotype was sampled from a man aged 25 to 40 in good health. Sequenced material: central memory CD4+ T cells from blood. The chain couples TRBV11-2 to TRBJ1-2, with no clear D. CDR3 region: CASSLGPGSNGYTF. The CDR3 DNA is TGTGCCAGCAGCTTAGGGCCAGGAAGTAATGGCTACACCTTC. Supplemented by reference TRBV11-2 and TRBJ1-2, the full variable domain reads EAGVAQSPRYKIIEKRQSVAFWCNPISGHATLYWYQQILGQGPKLLIQFQNNGVVDDSQLPKDRFSAERLKGVDSTLKIQPAKLEDSAVYLCASSLGPGSNGYTFGSGTRLTVV.